These 5 T cell receptor beta chains originate from one sample sequenced in a study of blood T cell repertoires in COVID-19. The method was immunoSEQ multiplex PCR; TCRdb's version includes in-frame clones alone and lacks a portion of them. Of 120,000 to 150,000 clones in the sample, 85% to 90% are singletons; the top ten hold approximately 6.1%. The sample was peripheral blood. The receptors were gathered from a man older than 75 with acute or convalescent COVID-19.

V and J are TRBV7-8 and TRBJ2-3, with 11 bases identical to TRBD2. CDR1 SGHVS and CDR2 FQNEAQ come from the germline V gene. CDR3 length: 19 residues. V trimming: 8 bases; J trimming: 4 bases; junction bases outside the gene matches: 20. The CDR3 DNA is TGTGCCAGCGGCACCCGGAAGAAACTTAGCGGGAGGGATGCAGATACGCAGTATTTT. This codes for CASGTRKKLSGRDADTQYF.

The rearrangement links TRBV11-2 to TRBJ2-1, with 11 bases identical to TRBD2. Germline V gives CDR1 SGHAT, CDR2 FQNNGV. With 1 base clipped from V and 5 bases from J, the junction kept 1 base outside the gene matches. This CDR3 is 15 amino acids long. CDR3 DNA sequence: TGTGCCAGCAGCTTAGGACTAGCGGGGAACAATGAGCAGTTCTTC. Protein product: CASSLGLAGNNEQFF. Looking up the rest from reference TRBV11-2 and TRBJ2-1 gives the full variable domain: EAGVAQSPRYKIIEKRQSVAFWCNPISGHATLYWYQQILGQGPKLLIQFQNNGVVDDSQLPKDRFSAERLKGVDSTLKIQPAKLEDSAVYLCASSLGLAGNNEQFFGPGTRLTVL.

This chain uses TRBV3-1 (or the pseudogene TRBV3-2) with TRBJ2-1, with TRBD2 matching 11 bases. V dropped 5 bases and J dropped 15; count of bases not matched to a gene: 15. Germline assignment: CDR1 LGHDT and CDR2 YNNKEL (reference sequence). CDR3 size: 15 residues. DNA of the CDR3: TGTGCCAGCAGCAGGGTCGAAGAGGCTAGCGGGAGGATGTTCTTC. It is translated as CASSRVEEASGRMFF.

This chain links TRBV7-9 with TRBJ2-1; a weak D match, TRBD1 (5 bases). The CDR3 contains 13 residues. Trimming removed 3 bases from V and 8 bases from J, with 11 bases in between. The V gene's germline CDR1 is SEHNR and CDR2 FQNEAQ (reference sequence). CDR3 coding DNA: TGTGCCAGCAGCTTTTCAGGGATCGATGAGCAGTTCTTC. Its translation is CASSFSGIDEQFF.

This chain connects TRBV5-4 to TRBJ2-7, with 10 bases lining up with TRBD1. From germline, CDR1 is SGHNT and CDR2 YYREEE (reference sequence). The CDR3 runs to 15 residues. J lost 1 base, V lost 4 bases, and 5 bases had no gene match. For the CDR3, the DNA is TGTGCCAGCAGCGCAGGGACAGGGGATTCCTACGAGCAGTACTTC. The encoded protein is CASSAGTGDSYEQYF.